This T cell receptor beta chain was identified during a study of immune evolution from preneoplasia to lung adenocarcinoma. The assay was immunoSEQ multiplex PCR, and TCRdb's table has in-frame clones only and misses some. The table has about 27,000 clones, about 76% seen once; the top ten hold about 5.8%. J lost 6 bases, V lost 4 bases, and 8 bases had no gene match. CDR3 length equals 14 residues. Germline CDR1 reads PRHDT; CDR2 reads FYEKMQ (reference sequence). The sequenced material came from FFPE invasive lung adenocarcinoma tissue. This rearrangement joins TRBV13 to TRBJ1-1; 7 bases align to TRBD1. The source of this sequence is a person between 60 and 69 years old with invasive lung adenocarcinoma. Some clones in this sample may be carry-over from other donors' samples. CDR3 in DNA: TGTGCCAGCAGCTCCCCTAGACAGGGCGCTGAAGCTTTCTTT. The encoded protein is CASSSPRQGAEAFF. Looking up the rest from reference TRBV13 and TRBJ1-1 gives the full variable domain: AAGVIQSPRHLIKEKRETATLKCYPIPRHDTVYWYQQGPGQDPQFLISFYEKMQSDKGSIPDRFSAQQFSDYHSELNMSSLELGDSALYFCASSSPRQGAEAFFGQGTRLTVV.